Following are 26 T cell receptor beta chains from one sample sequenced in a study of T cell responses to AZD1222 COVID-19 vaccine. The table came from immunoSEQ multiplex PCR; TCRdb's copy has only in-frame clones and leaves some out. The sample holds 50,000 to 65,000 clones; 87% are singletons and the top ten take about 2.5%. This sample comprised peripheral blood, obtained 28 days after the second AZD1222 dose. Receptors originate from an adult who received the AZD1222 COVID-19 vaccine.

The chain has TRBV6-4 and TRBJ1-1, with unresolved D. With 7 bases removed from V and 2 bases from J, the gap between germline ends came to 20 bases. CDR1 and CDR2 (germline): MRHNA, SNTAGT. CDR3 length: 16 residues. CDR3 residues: CASIKDPSGANTEAFF. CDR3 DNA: TGTGCCAGCATTAAAGACCCTAGTGGAGCCAACACTGAAGCTTTCTTT.

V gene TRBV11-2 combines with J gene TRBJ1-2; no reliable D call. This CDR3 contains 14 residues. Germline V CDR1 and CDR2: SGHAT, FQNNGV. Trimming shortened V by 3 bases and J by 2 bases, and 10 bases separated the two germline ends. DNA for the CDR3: TGTGCCAGCAGCTTCCGGACGGGCAACTATGGCTACACCTTC. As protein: CASSFRTGNYGYTF. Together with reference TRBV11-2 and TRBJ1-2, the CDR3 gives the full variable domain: EAGVAQSPRYKIIEKRQSVAFWCNPISGHATLYWYQQILGQGPKLLIQFQNNGVVDDSQLPKDRFSAERLKGVDSTLKIQPAKLEDSAVYLCASSFRTGNYGYTFGSGTRLTVV.

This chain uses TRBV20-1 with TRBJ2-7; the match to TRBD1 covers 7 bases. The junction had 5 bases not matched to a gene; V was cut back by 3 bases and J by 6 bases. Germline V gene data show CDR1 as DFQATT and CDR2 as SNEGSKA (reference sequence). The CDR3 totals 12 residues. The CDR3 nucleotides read TGCAGTGCTAGTCGGGACAGAAGCGAGCAGTACTTC. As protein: CSASRDRSEQYF.

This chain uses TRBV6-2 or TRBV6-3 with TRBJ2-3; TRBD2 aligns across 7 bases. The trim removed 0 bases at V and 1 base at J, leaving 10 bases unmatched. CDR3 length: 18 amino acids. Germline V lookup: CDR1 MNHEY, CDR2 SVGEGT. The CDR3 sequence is CASSYSRLALGRTDTQYF. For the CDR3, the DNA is TGTGCCAGCAGTTACTCGAGACTAGCCCTAGGCCGCACAGATACGCAGTATTTT.

The CDR3 nucleotides read TGTGCCATCAGGGGATTACTAGCGGAGTACAATGAGCAGTTCTTC. Its protein is CAIRGLLAEYNEQFF. The rearrangement uses TRBV10-3 and TRBJ2-1, with 8 bases identical to TRBD2. The CDR3 loop spans 15 amino acids. The germline CDR1 and CDR2 sequences are ENHRY and SYGVKD. The V and J ends lost 6 bases and 4 bases, in that order; junction bases with no gene match: 8.

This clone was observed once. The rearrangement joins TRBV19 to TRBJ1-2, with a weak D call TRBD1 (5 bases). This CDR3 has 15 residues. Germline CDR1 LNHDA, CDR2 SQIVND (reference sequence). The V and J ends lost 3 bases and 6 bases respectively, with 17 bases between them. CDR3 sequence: CASSISGRGRNGYTF. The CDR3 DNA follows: TGTGCCAGTAGTATCTCGGGACGAGGGAGAAATGGCTACACCTTC.

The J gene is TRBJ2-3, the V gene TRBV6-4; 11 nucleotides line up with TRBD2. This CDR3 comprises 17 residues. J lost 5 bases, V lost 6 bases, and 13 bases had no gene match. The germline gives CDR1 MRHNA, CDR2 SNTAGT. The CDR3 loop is CASRDLTLAGVVDTQYF. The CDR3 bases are TGTGCCAGCAGAGACCTTACACTAGCGGGAGTCGTAGATACGCAGTATTTT.

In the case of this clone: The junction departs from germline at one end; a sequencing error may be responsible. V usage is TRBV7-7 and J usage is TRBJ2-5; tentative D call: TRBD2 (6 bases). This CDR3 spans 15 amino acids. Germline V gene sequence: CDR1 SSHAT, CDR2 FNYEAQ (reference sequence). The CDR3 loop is CASSLDGRDRETQYF. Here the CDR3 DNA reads TGTGCTAGCAGCTTAGACGGGCGGGATAGGGAGACCCAGTACTTC.

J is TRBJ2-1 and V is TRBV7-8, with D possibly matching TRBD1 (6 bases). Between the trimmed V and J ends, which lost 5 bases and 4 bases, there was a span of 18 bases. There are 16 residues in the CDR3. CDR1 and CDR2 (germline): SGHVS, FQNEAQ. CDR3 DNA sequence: TGTGCCAGCAGCCTGGGGGCATTGAGCGCGTACAATGAGCAGTTCTTC. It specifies CASSLGALSAYNEQFF. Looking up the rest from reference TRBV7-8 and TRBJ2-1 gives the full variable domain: GAGVSQSPRYKVAKRGQDVALRCDPISGHVSLFWYQQALGQGPEFLTYFQNEAQLDKSGLPSDRFFAERPEGSVSTLKIQRTQQEDSAVYLCASSLGALSAYNEQFFGPGTRLTVL.

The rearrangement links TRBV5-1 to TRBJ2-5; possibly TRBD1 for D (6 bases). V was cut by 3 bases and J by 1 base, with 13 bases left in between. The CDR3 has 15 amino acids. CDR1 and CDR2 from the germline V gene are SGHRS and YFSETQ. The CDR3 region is CASSSPRDIQETQYF. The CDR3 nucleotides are TGCGCCAGCAGCTCGCCCCGGGACATCCAAGAGACCCAGTACTTC.

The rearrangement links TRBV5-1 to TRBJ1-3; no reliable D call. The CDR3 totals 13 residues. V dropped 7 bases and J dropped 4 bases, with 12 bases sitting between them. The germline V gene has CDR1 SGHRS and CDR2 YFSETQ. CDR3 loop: CASRPGNGNTIYF. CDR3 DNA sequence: TGCGCCAGCCGGCCGGGGAACGGAAACACCATATATTTT. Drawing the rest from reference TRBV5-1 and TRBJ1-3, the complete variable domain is KAGVTQTPRYLIKTRGQQVTLSCSPISGHRSVSWYQQTPGQGLQFLFEYFSETQRNKGNFPGRFSGRQFSNSRSEMNVSTLELGDSALYLCASRPGNGNTIYFGEGSWLTVV.

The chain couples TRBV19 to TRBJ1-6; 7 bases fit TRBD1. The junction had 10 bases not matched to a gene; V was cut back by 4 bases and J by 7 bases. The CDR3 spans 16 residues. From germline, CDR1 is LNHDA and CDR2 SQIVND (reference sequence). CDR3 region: CASSNLAGTANSPLHF. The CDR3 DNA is TGTGCCAGTAGTAATTTGGCCGGGACAGCGAATTCACCCCTCCACTTT.

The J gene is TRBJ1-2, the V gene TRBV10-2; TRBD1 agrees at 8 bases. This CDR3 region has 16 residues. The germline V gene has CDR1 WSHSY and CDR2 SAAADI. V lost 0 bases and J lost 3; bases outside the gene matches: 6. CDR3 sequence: CASSESRQGLYYGYTF. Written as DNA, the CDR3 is TGCGCCAGCAGTGAGTCCCGACAGGGGCTTTACTATGGCTACACCTTC.

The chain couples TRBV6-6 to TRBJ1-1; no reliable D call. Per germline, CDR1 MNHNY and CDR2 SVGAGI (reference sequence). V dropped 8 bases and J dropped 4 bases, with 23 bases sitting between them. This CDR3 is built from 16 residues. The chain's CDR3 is CASDPQGFGQTTEAFF. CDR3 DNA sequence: TGTGCCAGCGATCCTCAAGGATTCGGGCAGACCACTGAAGCTTTCTTT.

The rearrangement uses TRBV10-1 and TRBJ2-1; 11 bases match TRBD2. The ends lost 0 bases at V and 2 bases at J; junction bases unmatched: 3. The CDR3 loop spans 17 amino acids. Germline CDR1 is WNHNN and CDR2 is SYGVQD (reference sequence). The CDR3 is CASSESGSGRAYNEQFF. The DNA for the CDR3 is TGCGCCAGCAGTGAGTCGGGTAGCGGGAGGGCCTACAATGAGCAGTTCTTC.

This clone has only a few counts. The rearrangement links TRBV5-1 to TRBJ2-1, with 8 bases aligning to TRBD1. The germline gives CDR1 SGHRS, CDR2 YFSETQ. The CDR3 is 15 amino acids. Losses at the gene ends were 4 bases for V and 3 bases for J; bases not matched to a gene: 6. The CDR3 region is CASSGIDRGYNEQFF. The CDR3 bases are TGCGCCAGCAGCGGGATTGACAGGGGCTACAATGAGCAGTTCTTC.

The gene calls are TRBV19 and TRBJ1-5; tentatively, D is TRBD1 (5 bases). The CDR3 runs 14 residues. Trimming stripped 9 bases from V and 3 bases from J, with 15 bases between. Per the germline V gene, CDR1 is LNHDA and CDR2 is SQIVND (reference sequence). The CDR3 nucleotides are TGTGCCAGCCGCCAGCAGGGCCTCAATCAGCCCCAGCATTTT. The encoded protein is CASRQQGLNQPQHF.

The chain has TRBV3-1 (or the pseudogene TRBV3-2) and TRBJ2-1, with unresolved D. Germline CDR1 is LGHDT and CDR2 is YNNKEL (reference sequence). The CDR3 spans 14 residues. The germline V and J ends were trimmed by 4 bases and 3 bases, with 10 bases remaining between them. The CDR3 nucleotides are TGTGCCAGCAGCCGAAGGGAACGCTACAATGAGCAGTTCTTC. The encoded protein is CASSRRERYNEQFF.

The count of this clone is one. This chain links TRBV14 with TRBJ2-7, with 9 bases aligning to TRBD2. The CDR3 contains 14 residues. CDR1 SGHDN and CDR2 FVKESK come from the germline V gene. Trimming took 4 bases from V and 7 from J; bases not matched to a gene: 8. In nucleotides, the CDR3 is TGTGCCAGCAGCCCTAGCGGGAATCGGGGGGAGCAGTACTTC. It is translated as CASSPSGNRGEQYF.

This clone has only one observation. In DNA, the CDR3 is TGTGCCAGCAGCCCCCGGGGTAGCGGGAAGAAGAATGAGCAGTTCTTC. It yields the protein CASSPRGSGKKNEQFF. The chain is built from TRBV11-2 and TRBJ2-1; TRBD2 agrees at 8 bases. V lost 5 bases and J lost 7; bases outside the gene matches: 13. This CDR3 is built from 16 residues. Per germline, CDR1 SGHAT and CDR2 FQNNGV.

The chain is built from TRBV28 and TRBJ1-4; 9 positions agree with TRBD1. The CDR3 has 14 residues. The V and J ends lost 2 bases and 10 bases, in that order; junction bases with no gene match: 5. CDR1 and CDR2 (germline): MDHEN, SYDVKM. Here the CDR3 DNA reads TGTGCCAGCAGTTTAATCTCGACAGGGGGAAAACTGTTTTTT. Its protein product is CASSLISTGGKLFF.

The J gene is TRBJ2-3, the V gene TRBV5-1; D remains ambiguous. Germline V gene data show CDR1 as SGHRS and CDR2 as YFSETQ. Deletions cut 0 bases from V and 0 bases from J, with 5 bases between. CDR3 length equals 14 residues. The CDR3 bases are TGCGCCAGCAGCTTGGGGTCTAGCACAGATACGCAGTATTTT. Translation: CASSLGSSTDTQYF.

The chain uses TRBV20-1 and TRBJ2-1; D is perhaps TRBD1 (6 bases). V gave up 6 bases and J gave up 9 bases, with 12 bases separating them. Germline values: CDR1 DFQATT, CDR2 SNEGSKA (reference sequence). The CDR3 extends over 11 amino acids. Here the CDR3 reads CSATQGGEQFF. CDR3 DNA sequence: TGCAGTGCCACTCAAGGGGGTGAGCAGTTCTTC.

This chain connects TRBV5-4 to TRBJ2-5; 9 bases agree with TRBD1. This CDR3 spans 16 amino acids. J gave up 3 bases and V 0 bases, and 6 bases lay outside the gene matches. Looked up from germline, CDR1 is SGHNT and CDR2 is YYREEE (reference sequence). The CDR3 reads CASSLGPDRGEETQYF. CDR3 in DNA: TGTGCCAGCAGCTTGGGGCCGGACAGGGGAGAAGAGACCCAGTACTTC.

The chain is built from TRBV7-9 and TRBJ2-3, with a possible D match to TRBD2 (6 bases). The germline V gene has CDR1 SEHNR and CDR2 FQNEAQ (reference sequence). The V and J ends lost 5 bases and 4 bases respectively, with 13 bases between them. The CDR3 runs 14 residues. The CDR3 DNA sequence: TGTGCCAGCAGCCCTGGCGGGGTGTCAGATACGCAGTATTTT. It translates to CASSPGGVSDTQYF.

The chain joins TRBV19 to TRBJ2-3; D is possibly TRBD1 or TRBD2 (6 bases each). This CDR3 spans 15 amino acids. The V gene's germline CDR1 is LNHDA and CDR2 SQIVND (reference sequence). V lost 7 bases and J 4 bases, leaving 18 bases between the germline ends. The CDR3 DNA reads TGTGCCAGTACCCTGGGGGCGGGGCACGCAGATACGCAGTATTTT. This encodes CASTLGAGHADTQYF.